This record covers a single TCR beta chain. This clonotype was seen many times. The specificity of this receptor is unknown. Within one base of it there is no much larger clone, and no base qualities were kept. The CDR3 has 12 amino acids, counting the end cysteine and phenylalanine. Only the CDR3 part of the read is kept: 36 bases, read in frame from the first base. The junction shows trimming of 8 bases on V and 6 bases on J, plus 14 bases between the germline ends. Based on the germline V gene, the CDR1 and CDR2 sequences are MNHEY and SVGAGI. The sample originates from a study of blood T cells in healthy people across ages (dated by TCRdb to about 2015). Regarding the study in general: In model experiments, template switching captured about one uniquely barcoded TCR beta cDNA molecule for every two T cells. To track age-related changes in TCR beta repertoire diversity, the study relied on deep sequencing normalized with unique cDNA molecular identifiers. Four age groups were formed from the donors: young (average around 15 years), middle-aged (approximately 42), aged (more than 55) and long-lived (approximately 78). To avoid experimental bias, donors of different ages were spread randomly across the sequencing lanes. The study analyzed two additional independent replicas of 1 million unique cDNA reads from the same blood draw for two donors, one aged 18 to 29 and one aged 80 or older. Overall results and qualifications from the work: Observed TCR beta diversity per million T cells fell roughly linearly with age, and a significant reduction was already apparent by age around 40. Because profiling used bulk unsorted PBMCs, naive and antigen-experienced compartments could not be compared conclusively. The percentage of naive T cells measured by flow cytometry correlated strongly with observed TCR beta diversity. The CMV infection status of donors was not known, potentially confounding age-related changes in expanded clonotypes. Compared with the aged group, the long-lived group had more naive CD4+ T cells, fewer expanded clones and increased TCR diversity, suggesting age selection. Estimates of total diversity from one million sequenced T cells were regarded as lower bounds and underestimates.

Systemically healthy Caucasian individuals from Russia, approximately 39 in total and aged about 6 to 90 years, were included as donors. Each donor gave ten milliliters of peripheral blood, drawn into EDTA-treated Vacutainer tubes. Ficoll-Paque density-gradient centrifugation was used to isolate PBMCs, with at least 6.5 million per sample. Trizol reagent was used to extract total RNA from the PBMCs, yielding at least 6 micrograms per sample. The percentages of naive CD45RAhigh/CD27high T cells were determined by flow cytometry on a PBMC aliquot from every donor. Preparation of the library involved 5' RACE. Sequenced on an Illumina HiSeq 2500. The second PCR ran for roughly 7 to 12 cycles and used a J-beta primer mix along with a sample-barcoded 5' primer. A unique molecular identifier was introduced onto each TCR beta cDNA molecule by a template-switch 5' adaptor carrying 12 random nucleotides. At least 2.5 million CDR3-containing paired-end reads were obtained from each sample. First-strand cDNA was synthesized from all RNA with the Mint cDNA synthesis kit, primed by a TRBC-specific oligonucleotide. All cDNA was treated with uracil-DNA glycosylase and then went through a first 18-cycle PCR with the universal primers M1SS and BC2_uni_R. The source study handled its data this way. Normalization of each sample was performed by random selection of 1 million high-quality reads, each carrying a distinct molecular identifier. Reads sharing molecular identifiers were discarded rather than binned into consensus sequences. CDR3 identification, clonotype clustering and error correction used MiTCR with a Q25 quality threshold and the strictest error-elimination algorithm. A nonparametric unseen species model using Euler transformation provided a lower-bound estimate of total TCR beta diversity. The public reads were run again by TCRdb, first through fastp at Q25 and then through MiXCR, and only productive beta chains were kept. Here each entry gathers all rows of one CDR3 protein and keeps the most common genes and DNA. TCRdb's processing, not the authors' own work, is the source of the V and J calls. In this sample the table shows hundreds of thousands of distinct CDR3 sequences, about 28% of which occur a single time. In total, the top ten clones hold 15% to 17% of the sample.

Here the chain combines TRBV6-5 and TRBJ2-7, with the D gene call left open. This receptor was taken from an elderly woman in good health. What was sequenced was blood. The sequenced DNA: TGTGCCAGCGGGTCGGCGGATAGCGAGCAGTACTTC. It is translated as CASGSADSEQYF.